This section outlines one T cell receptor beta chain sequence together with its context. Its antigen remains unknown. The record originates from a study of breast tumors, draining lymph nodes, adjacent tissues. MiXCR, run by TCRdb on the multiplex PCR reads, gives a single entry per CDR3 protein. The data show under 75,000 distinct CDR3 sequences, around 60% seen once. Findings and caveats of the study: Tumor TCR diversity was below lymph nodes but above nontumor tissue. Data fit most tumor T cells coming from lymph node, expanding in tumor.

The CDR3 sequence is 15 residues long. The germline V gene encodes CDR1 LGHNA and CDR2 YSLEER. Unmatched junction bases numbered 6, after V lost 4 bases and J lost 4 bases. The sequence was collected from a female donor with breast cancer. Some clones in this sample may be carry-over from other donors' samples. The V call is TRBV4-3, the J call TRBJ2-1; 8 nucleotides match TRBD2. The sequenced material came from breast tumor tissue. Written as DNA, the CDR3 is TGCGCCAGCAGCCCGCGGGGGGCCTTATACAATGAGCAGTTCTTC. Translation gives CASSPRGALYNEQFF.